These 13 T cell receptor beta chains were all obtained from the same sample, sequenced in a study of T cell changes during pregnancy in multiple sclerosis. TCRdb's copy holds only in-frame clones and misses some; the assay was immunoSEQ multiplex PCR. The sample records approximately 59,000 clones, around nine tenths being singletons. Sequencing was performed on peripheral blood, taken in the third trimester of pregnancy. The receptors shown here come from a female donor in good health, enrolled as a control in a pregnancy study.

V usage is TRBV6-1 and J usage is TRBJ1-5; D is unclear. This CDR3 has 16 amino acids. Trimming removed 0 bases at V and 2 bases at J, with 11 bases between. The germline CDR1 and CDR2 sequences are MNHNS and SASEGT. The CDR3 reads CASSEASSYGNQPQHF. CDR3 sequence (DNA): TGTGCCAGCAGTGAAGCTAGCAGTTATGGCAATCAGCCCCAGCATTTT.

The V gene is TRBV19, the J gene TRBJ1-4, with D possibly TRBD1 on 5 matching bases. Germline CDR1 reads LNHDA; CDR2 reads SQIVND (reference sequence). Trimming left V 6 bases short and J 6 bases short, with 14 bases between. The CDR3 sequence is 14 residues long. For the CDR3, the DNA is TGTGCCAGTAGCCCGAACAGGAGGGATGAAAAACTGTTTTTT. Amino acids: CASSPNRRDEKLFF. The full variable domain, its missing parts supplied by reference TRBV19 and TRBJ1-4, is DGGITQSPKYLFRKEGQNVTLSCEQNLNHDAMYWYRQDPGQGLRLIYYSQIVNDFQKGDIAEGYSVSREKKESFPLTVTSAQKNPTAFYLCASSPNRRDEKLFFGSGTQLSVL.

The V gene is TRBV5-5, the J gene TRBJ2-5; a weak D match, TRBD1 (5 bases). The CDR3 contains 15 residues. Germline assignment: CDR1 SGHKS and CDR2 YYEKEE (reference sequence). With 0 bases removed from V and 0 bases from J, the gap between germline ends came to 9 bases. The CDR3 spells CASSLDRLYQETQYF. The CDR3, as DNA: TGTGCCAGCAGCTTGGACAGGCTGTACCAAGAGACCCAGTACTTC. Full variable domain (remainder filled in from reference TRBV5-5 and TRBJ2-5): DAGVTQSPTHLIKTRGQQVTLRCSPISGHKSVSWYQQVLGQGPQFIFQYYEKEERGRGNFPDRFSARQFPNYSSELNVNALLLGDSALYLCASSLDRLYQETQYFGPGTRLLVL.

This chain joins TRBV28 and TRBJ1-5; no clear D gene. The CDR3 is made up of 14 amino acids. Trimming removed 7 bases at V and 2 bases at J, with 12 bases between. Germline V gene lookup returns CDR1 MDHEN and CDR2 SYDVKM. CDR3 coding DNA: TGTGCCAGCACCCTGGCCCACGGCAATCAGCCCCAGCATTTT. It yields the protein CASTLAHGNQPQHF. Variable domain in full (rest from reference TRBV28 and TRBJ1-5): DVKVTQSSRYLVKRTGEKVFLECVQDMDHENMFWYRQDPGLGLRLIYFSYDVKMKEKGDIPEGYSVSREKKERFSLILESASTNQTSMYLCASTLAHGNQPQHFGDGTRLSIL.

V is TRBV7-2 and J is TRBJ2-5; 7 bases align to TRBD2. The CDR3 loop spans 16 amino acids. CDR1 is SGHTA, CDR2 FQGNSA, per germline. With V trimmed by 0 bases and J by 5 bases, 9 bases remained unmatched. The CDR3 DNA sequence: TGTGCCAGCAGCTTAGCGGGGGGGATGGTCGGGGAGACCCAGTACTTC. This encodes CASSLAGGMVGETQYF.

The gene calls are TRBV4-1 and TRBJ2-7, with 7 bases matching TRBD1. This CDR3 has 15 amino acids. Germline CDR1 reads MGHRA; CDR2 reads YSYEKL. V shed 3 bases, J shed 1 base, and the junction held 6 bases outside the gene matches. This CDR3 is CASSQTGQPSYEQYF. In DNA form, the CDR3 reads TGCGCCAGCAGCCAGACGGGACAGCCATCCTACGAGCAGTACTTC.

This clone appeared a few times. This chain uses TRBV18 with TRBJ1-1, with TRBD1 as a possible D gene (6 bases). Germline V gene data show CDR1 as KGHSH and CDR2 as LQKENI. The CDR3 consists of 13 residues. V lost 8 bases, J lost 5 bases, and 15 bases lay in between. The CDR3 spells CASGRGGQTEAFF. The CDR3 DNA reads as TGTGCCAGCGGCCGCGGGGGGCAGACTGAAGCTTTCTTT.

The genes are TRBV15 and TRBJ1-6, with D unresolved. Germline V gene lookup returns CDR1 LNHNV and CDR2 YYDKDF (reference sequence). The CDR3 covers 13 residues. V lost 8 bases to trimming and J lost 7 bases, with 12 bases between them. The CDR3 here is CATRREGNSPLHF. DNA for the CDR3: TGTGCCACCCGCCGGGAAGGCAATTCACCCCTCCACTTT.

The V and J genes are TRBV7-9 and TRBJ2-2; 10 bases are shared with TRBD2. CDR1 SEHNR and CDR2 FQNEAQ come from the germline V gene (reference sequence). J was trimmed by 5 bases and V by 2 bases; bases with no gene match: 5. The CDR3 is 16 residues long. The CDR3 DNA reads TGTGCCAGCAGCTTATTGGCTAGCGGGGGAACCGGGGAGCTGTTTTTT. This gives the protein CASSLLASGGTGELFF.

The rearrangement joins TRBV5-4 to TRBJ2-6; D remains unclear. This CDR3 spans 17 amino acids. V lost 0 bases to trimming and J lost 0 bases, with 10 bases between them. Germline CDR1 reads SGHNT; CDR2 reads YYREEE (reference sequence). CDR3 bases: TGTGCCAGCAGCTTGGGACTGCTCTACTCTGGGGCCAACGTCCTGACTTTC. This translates into CASSLGLLYSGANVLTF.

The gene calls are TRBV7-8 and TRBJ2-6; TRBD1 agrees at 7 bases. The germline gives CDR1 SGHVS, CDR2 FQNEAQ. This CDR3 is 16 amino acids long. The J segment lost 2 bases and the V segment lost 5 bases, leaving 6 bases of the junction unmatched. For the CDR3, the DNA is TGTGCCAGCAGCCGATCTGACAGGGCTGGGGCCAACGTCCTGACTTTC. It specifies CASSRSDRAGANVLTF.

This chain links TRBV30 with TRBJ1-6; 9 nucleotides match TRBD1. There are 15 residues in the CDR3. V gave up 3 bases and J gave up 7 bases; unmatched junction bases: 7. Germline lookup yields CDR1 GTSNPN and CDR2 SVGIG (reference sequence). The CDR3 region is CAWRKGDRANSPLHF. CDR3 in DNA: TGTGCCTGGAGAAAGGGGGACAGGGCGAATTCACCCCTCCACTTT.

The CDR3 DNA sequence: TGTGCCAGCAGTGGGGCAGGGTGGAGACAGGCCGTACTCCAAAGGGCTTTCTTT. Amino acid sequence: CASSGAGWRQAVLQRAFF. The J gene is TRBJ1-1, the V gene TRBV6-1; D possibly corresponds to TRBD1 (6 bases). Germline CDR1 is MNHNS and CDR2 is SASEGT. Trimming removed 4 bases from V and 11 bases from J, with 32 bases in between. This CDR3 contains 18 residues.